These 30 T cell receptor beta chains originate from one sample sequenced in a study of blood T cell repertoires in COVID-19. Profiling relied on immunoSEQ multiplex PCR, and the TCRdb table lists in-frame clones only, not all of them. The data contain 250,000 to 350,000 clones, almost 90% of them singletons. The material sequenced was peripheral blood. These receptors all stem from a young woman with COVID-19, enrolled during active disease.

The chain's CDR3 is CAISESGQGKANYGYTF. The CDR3 coding sequence is TGTGCCATCAGTGAGTCAGGACAGGGGAAAGCTAACTATGGCTACACCTTC. The J gene is TRBJ1-2, the V gene TRBV10-3; 9 nucleotides line up with TRBD1. Per the germline V gene, CDR1 is ENHRY and CDR2 is SYGVKD. The V segment lost 0 bases and the J segment 0 bases; nucleotides outside the gene matches: 5. This CDR3 region has 17 residues.

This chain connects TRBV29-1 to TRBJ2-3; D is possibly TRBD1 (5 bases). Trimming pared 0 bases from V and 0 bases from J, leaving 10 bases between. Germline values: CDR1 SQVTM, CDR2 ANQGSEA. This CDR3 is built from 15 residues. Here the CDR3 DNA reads TGCAGCGTTGAAGATTGGGCAGGGAGCACAGATACGCAGTATTTT. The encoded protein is CSVEDWAGSTDTQYF.

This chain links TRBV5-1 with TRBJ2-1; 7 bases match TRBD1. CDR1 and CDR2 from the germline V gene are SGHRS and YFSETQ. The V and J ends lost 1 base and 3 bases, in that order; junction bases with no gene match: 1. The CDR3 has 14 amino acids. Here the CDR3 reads CASSLQGVYNEQFF. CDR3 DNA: TGCGCCAGCAGCTTGCAGGGGGTCTACAATGAGCAGTTCTTC.

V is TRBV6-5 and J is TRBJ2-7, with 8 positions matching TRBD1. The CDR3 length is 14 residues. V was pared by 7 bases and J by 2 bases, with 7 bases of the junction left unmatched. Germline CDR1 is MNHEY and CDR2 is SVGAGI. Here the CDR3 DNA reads TGTGCCAGCAAAAGCGACAGGGGACCCTACGAGCAGTACTTC. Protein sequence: CASKSDRGPYEQYF.

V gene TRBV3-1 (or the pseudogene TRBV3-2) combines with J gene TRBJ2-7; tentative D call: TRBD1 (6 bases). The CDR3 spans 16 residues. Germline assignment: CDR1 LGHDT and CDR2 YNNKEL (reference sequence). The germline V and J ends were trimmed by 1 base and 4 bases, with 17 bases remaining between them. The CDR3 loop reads CASSQVLQGQGYEQYF. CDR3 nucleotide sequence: TGTGCCAGCAGCCAAGTCCTTCAGGGGCAGGGGTACGAGCAGTACTTC.

This CDR3 is CASSPPGQAYNEQFF. In DNA form, the CDR3 reads TGTGCCAGCTCACCTCCGGGACAGGCGTACAATGAGCAGTTCTTC. The rearrangement links TRBV18 to TRBJ2-1; 8 nucleotides agree with TRBD1. There are 15 residues in the CDR3. V lost 3 bases to trimming and J lost 4 bases; unmatched junction nucleotides: 5. Per germline, CDR1 KGHSH and CDR2 LQKENI.

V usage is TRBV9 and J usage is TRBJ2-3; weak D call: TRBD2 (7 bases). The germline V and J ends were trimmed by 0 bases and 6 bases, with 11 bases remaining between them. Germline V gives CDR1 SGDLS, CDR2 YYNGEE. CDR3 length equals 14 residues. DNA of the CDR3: TGTGCCAGCAGCGTAGCCGAGGGGGGGGATACGCAGTATTTT. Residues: CASSVAEGGDTQYF.

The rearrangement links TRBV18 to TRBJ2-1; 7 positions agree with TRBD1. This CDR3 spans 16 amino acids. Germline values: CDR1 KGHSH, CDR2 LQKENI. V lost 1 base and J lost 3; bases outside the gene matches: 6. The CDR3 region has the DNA TGTGCCAGCTCACCACAGGCCTCAGGGGGCTACAATGAGCAGTTCTTC. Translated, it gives CASSPQASGGYNEQFF.

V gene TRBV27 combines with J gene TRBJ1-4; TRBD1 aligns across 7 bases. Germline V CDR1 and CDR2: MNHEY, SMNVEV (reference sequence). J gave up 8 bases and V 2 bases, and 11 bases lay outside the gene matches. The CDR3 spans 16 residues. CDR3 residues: CASSLTLQGIGEKLFF. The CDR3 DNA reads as TGTGCCAGCAGTTTAACCCTACAGGGGATCGGGGAAAAACTGTTTTTT.

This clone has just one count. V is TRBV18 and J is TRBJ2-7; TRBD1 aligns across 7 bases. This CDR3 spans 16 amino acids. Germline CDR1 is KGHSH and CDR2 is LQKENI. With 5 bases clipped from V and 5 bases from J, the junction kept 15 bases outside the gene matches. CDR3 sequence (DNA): TGTGCCAGCTCATTGTCTTCCGCGACAGGGTACAACGAGCAGTACTTC. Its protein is CASSLSSATGYNEQYF.

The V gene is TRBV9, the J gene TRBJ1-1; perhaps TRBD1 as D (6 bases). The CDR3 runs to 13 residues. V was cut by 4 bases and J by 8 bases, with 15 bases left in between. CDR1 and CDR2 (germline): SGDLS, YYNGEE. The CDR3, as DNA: TGTGCCAGCAGCCACGATACAGGGACGGAAGCTTTCTTT. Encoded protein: CASSHDTGTEAFF.

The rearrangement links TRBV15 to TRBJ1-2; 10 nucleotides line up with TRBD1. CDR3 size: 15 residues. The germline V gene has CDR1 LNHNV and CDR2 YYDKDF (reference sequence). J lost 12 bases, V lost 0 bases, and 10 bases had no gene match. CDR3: CATSRDNRDRGFHTF. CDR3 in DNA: TGTGCCACCAGCAGAGATAACCGGGACAGGGGATTCCACACCTTC. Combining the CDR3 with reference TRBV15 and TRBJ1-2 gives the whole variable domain DAMVIQNPRYQVTQFGKPVTLSCSQTLNHNVMYWYQQKSSQAPKLLFHYYDKDFNNEADTPDNFQSRRPNTSFCFLDIRSPGLGDTAMYLCATSRDNRDRGFHTFGSGTRLTVV.

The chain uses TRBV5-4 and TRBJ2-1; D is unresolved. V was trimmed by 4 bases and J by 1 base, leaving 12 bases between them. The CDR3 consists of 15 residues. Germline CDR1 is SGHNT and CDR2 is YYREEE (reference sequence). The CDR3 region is CASSIAASSYNEQFF. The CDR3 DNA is TGTGCCAGCAGCATTGCGGCATCTTCCTACAATGAGCAGTTCTTC.

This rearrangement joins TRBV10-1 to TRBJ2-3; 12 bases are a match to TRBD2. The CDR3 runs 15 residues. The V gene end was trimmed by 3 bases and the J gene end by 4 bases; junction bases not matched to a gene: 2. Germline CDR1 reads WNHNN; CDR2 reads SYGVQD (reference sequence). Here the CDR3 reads CASSDLAGGPDTQYF. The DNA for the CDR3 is TGCGCCAGCAGTGATCTAGCGGGAGGGCCAGATACGCAGTATTTT.

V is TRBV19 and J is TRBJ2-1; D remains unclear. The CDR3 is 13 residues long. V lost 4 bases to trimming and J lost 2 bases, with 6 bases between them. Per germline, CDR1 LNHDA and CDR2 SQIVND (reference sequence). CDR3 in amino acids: CASSSGTYNEQFF. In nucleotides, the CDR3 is TGTGCCAGTAGTAGCGGAACCTACAATGAGCAGTTCTTC.

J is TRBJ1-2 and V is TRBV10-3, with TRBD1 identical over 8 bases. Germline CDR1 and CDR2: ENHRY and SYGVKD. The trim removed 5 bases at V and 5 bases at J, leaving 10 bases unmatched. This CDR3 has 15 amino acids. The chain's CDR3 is CAISSTGVGGYGYTF. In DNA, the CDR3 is TGTGCCATCAGTTCGACAGGGGTAGGCGGGTATGGCTACACCTTC.

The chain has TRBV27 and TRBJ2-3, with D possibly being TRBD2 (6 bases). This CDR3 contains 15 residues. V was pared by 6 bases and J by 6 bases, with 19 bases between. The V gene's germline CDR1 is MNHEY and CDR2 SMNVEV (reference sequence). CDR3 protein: CASRHGTGVGDTQYF. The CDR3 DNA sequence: TGTGCCAGCAGGCACGGGACTGGCGTGGGGGATACGCAGTATTTT.

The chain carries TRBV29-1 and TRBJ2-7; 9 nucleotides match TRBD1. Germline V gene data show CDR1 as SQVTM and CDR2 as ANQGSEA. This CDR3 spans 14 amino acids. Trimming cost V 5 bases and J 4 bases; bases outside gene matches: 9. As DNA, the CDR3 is TGCAGCGTTCAGGGGACAGGGTCAAGATACGAGCAGTACTTC. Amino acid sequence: CSVQGTGSRYEQYF.

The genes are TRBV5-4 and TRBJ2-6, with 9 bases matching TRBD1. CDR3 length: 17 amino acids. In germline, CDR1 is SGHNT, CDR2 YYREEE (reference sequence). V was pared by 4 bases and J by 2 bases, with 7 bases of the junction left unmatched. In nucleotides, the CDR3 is TGTGCCAGCAGCCCGCGACAGGGGGGGGCTGGGGCCAACGTCCTGACTTTC. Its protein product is CASSPRQGGAGANVLTF.

The CDR3 loop reads CASSLEAGGPASTDTQYF. In DNA form, the CDR3 reads TGTGCCAGCAGCTTAGAAGCGGGAGGGCCGGCTAGCACAGATACGCAGTATTTT. The rearrangement uses TRBV7-6 and TRBJ2-3, with 10 bases that match TRBD2. The V and J ends lost 1 base and 0 bases, in that order; junction bases with no gene match: 7. Germline CDR1 SGHVS, CDR2 FNYEAQ. This CDR3 comprises 18 residues.

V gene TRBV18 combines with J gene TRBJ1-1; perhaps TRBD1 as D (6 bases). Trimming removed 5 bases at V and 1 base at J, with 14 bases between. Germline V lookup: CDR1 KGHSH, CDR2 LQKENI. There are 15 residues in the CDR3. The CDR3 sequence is CASSSGGRGNTEAFF. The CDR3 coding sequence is TGTGCCAGCTCATCCGGAGGCAGGGGGAACACTGAAGCTTTCTTT.

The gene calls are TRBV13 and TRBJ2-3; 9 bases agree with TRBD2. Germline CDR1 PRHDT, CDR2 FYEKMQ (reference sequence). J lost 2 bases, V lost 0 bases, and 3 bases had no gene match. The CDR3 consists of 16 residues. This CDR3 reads CASSLGLAGLTDTQYF. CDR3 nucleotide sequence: TGTGCCAGCAGCTTAGGGCTAGCGGGGCTCACAGATACGCAGTATTTT. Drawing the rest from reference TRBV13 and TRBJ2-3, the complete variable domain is AAGVIQSPRHLIKEKRETATLKCYPIPRHDTVYWYQQGPGQDPQFLISFYEKMQSDKGSIPDRFSAQQFSDYHSELNMSSLELGDSALYFCASSLGLAGLTDTQYFGPGTRLTVL.

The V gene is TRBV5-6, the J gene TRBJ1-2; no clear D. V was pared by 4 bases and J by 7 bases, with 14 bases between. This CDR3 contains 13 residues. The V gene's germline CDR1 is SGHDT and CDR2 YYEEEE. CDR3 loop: CASSKVQAGGYTF. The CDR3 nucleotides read TGTGCCAGCAGCAAGGTGCAGGCGGGTGGCTACACCTTC.

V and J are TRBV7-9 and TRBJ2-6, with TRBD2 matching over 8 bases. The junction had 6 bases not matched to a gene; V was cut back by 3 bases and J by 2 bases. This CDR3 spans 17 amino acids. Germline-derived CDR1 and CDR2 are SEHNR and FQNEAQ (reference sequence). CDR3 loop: CASSLVTGGPGANVLTF. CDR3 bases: TGTGCCAGCAGCTTGGTGACGGGAGGGCCTGGGGCCAACGTCCTGACTTTC.

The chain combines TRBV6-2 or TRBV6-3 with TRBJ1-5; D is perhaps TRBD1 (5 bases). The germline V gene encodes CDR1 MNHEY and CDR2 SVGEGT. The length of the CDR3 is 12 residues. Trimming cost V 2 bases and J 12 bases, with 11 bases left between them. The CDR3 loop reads CASSYNRFGQHF. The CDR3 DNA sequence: TGTGCCAGCAGTTACAACAGGTTTGGCCAGCATTTT.

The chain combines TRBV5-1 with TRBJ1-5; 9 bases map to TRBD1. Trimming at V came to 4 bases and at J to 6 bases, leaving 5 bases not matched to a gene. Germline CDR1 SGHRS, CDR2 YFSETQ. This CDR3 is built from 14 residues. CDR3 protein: CASSITGGGQPQHF. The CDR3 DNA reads TGCGCCAGCAGCATAACAGGGGGCGGTCAGCCCCAGCATTTT.

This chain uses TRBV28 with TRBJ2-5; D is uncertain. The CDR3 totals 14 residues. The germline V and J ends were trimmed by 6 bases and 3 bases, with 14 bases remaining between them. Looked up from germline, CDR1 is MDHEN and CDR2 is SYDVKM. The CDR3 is CASSLFPSKETQYF. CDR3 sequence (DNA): TGTGCCAGCAGCCTTTTTCCCTCTAAAGAGACCCAGTACTTC.

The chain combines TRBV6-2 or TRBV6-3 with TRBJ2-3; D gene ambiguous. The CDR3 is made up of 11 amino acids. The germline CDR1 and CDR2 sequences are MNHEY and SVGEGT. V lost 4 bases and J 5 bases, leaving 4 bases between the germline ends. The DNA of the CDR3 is TGTGCCAGCAGTTCGGTAGATACGCAGTATTTT. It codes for CASSSVDTQYF.

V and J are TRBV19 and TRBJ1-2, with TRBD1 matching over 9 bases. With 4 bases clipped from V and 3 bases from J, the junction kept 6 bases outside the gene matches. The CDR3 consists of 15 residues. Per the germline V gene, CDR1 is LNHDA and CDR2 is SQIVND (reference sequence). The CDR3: CASSSYRTGDYGYTF. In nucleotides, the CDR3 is TGTGCCAGTAGTAGCTACCGGACAGGGGACTATGGCTACACCTTC.

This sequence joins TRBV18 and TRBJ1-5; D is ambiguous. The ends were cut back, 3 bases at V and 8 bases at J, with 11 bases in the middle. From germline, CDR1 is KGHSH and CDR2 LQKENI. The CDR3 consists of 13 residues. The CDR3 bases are TGTGCCAGCTCACCGACGACAATTGAGCCCCAGCATTTT. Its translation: CASSPTTIEPQHF.